This is a list of T cell receptor beta chains from one sample in a study of T cells in Graves' hyperthyroidism and ophthalmopathy. TCRdb independently ran MiXCR on the multiplex PCR reads; one entry per CDR3 protein. The data contain about 600,000 distinct CDR3 sequences, about 14% of them singletons. Sequencing was done on a sample of blood. The source of these receptors is a woman aged 50 to 60 with Graves' ophthalmopathy. The CDR3 runs from the conserved cysteine through the conserved F or W. The D gene is left open where the match is weak. Clone size appears in some rows only: once, few, many, or a class for an expanded clone.

j_call,v_call,d_call,clone_size,cdr3_aa,cdr3_nt
TRBJ2-3,TRBV5-6,-,many,CASSQTGTDTQYF,TGTGCCAGCAGCCAGACTGGGACGGATACGCAGTATTTT
TRBJ2-3,TRBV7-9,-,many,CASSSSIGADPSTDTQYF,TGTGCCAGCAGCTCTTCAATTGGAGCGGACCCTAGCACAGATACGCAGTATTTT
TRBJ2-1,TRBV3-1,-,many,CASSQGTKLPISYNEQFF,TGTGCCAGCAGCCAAGGAACCAAACTACCGATCTCCTACAATGAGCAGTTCTTC
TRBJ1-2,TRBV28,TRBD1,many,CASSSLDRVYGYTF,TGTGCCAGCAGTTCCCTGGACAGGGTTTATGGCTACACCTTC
TRBJ2-5,TRBV7-9,TRBD2,many,CASSPGLAGGHSEAQYF,TGTGCCAGCAGCCCAGGACTAGCGGGAGGGCACTCGGAGGCCCAGTACTTC
TRBJ2-7,TRBV12-3/TRBV12-4,-,-,CASSLVVGTGSDYEQYF,TGTGCCAGCAGTTTAGTCGTCGGGACTGGATCGGACTACGAGCAGTACTTC
TRBJ1-1,TRBV28,-,-,CASSLIGGPRVGTEAFF,TGTGCCAGCAGTTTAATTGGGGGGCCTAGGGTAGGAACTGAAGCTTTCTTT
TRBJ1-2,TRBV20-1,TRBD1,few,CSAKTQGAGGYTF,TGCAGTGCCAAAACACAGGGGGCCGGTGGCTACACCTTC
TRBJ2-1,TRBV20-1,TRBD2,many,CSEKGAGGPGDEQFF,TGCAGTGAGAAGGGTGCGGGAGGGCCTGGGGACGAGCAGTTCTTC
TRBJ1-2,TRBV10-3,TRBD1,-,CAISEIAGGTNYGYTF,TGTGCCATCAGTGAGATTGCAGGGGGCACTAACTATGGCTACACCTTC
TRBJ2-3,TRBV6-1,-,many,CASSEEGGVSGVRADTQYF,TGTGCCAGCAGTGAAGAAGGAGGGGTGAGCGGAGTCAGAGCAGATACGCAGTATTTT
TRBJ2-7,TRBV28,-,many,CASSFTVWGSSYEQYF,TGTGCCAGCAGTTTTACGGTCTGGGGTTCCTCTTACGAGCAGTACTTC
TRBJ2-7,TRBV9,-,many,CASSGRDTSYEQYF,TGTGCCAGCAGCGGCCGGGACACCTCCTACGAGCAGTACTTC
TRBJ1-2,TRBV6-1,TRBD1,-,CASSQGPGGYGYTF,TGTGCCAGCAGTCAAGGGCCAGGGGGCTATGGCTACACCTTC
TRBJ2-6,TRBV3-1,-,many,CASSQGASGANVLTF,TGTGCCAGCAGCCAGGGGGCGTCTGGGGCCAACGTCCTGACTTTC
TRBJ2-7,TRBV7-2,TRBD1,many,CASSTRTGLSSYEQYF,TGTGCCAGCAGCACCCGGACAGGGTTGAGCTCCTACGAGCAGTACTTC
TRBJ1-6,TRBV7-2,-,-,CASSLVGDVSSPLHF,TGTGCCAGCAGCTTAGTCGGGGATGTTAGTTCACCCCTCCACTTT
TRBJ2-5,TRBV3-1,-,many,CASSPQGASGAETQYF,TGTGCCAGCAGTCCACAGGGGGCTAGCGGGGCAGAGACCCAGTACTTC
TRBJ1-1,TRBV5-1,TRBD1,-,CASSPTTGTVNTEAFF,TGTGCCAGCAGTCCTACCACCGGGACAGTCAACACTGAAGCTTTCTTT
TRBJ2-2,TRBV19,-,-,CASSVVETNTGELFF,TGTGCCAGTAGTGTTGTAGAGACGAACACCGGGGAGCTGTTTTTT
TRBJ1-3,TRBV5-5,-,-,CASSRLTGTGNTIYF,TGTGCCAGCAGCCGTCTTACAGGGACTGGAAACACCATATATTTT
TRBJ1-6,TRBV7-2,-,many,CASSSPRDHVSSYNSPLHF,TGTGCCAGCAGCTCGCCGAGGGACCACGTCAGCTCCTATAATTCACCCCTCCACTTT
TRBJ2-3,TRBV7-3,-,many,CASSWGRDGTDTQYF,TGTGCCAGCAGCTGGGGGCGGGATGGAACAGATACGCAGTATTTT
TRBJ1-5,TRBV19,-,few,CASSEDSFQPQHF,TGTGCCAGTAGTGAGGACAGTTTTCAGCCCCAGCATTTT
TRBJ2-1,TRBV28,-,many,CASSLIGDLNEQFF,TGTGCCAGCAGTTTAATCGGGGATTTAAATGAGCAGTTCTTC
TRBJ1-3,TRBV6-1,TRBD1,-,CASKDREAGNTIYF,TGTGCCAGCAAAGACAGGGAAGCTGGAAACACCATATATTTT
TRBJ2-2,TRBV28,TRBD2,-,CASSLVLAGGSTGELFF,TGTGCCAGCAGTTTAGTACTAGCGGGAGGTAGCACCGGGGAGCTGTTTTTT
TRBJ2-1,TRBV20-1,-,few,CGADKPGNFFGINEQFF,TGCGGTGCTGACAAACCGGGAAACTTTTTTGGGATAAATGAGCAGTTCTTC
TRBJ1-1,TRBV20-1,-,-,CSARWWGDIRNTEAFF,TGCAGTGCTAGATGGTGGGGGGACATTAGGAACACTGAAGCTTTCTTT
TRBJ1-2,TRBV4-3,-,few,CASSQILAENYGYTF,TGCGCCAGCAGCCAAATCCTTGCAGAGAACTATGGCTACACCTTC
TRBJ2-1,TRBV28,-,many,CASLSSYNEQFF,TGTGCCAGCTTAAGCTCCTACAATGAGCAGTTCTTC
TRBJ2-7,TRBV20-1,TRBD2,-,CSARIAGSSYEQYF,TGCAGTGCTAGGATAGCGGGCAGCTCCTACGAGCAGTACTTC
TRBJ2-1,TRBV24-1,-,many,CATSDSGSVRNEQFF,TGTGCCACCAGTGATTCGGGGAGCGTTCGCAATGAGCAGTTCTTC
TRBJ2-7,TRBV7-2,-,many,CASNNRDGPYEQYF,TGTGCCAGCAACAACCGGGACGGACCCTACGAGCAGTACTTC
TRBJ2-3,TRBV6-2/TRBV6-3,TRBD2,many,CASSSGTSGLPGTDTQYF,TGTGCCAGCAGTTCCGGGACTAGCGGATTGCCAGGCACAGATACGCAGTATTTT
TRBJ1-1,TRBV19,-,-,CASMRQGRLNTEAFF,TGTGCCAGTATGAGGCAGGGGCGGTTGAACACTGAAGCTTTCTTT
TRBJ1-1,TRBV2,TRBD1,-,CASKDRGYDTEAFF,TGTGCCAGCAAGGACAGGGGATATGACACTGAAGCTTTCTTT
TRBJ1-2,TRBV28,-,many,CATGTPEAYTF,TGTGCCACCGGGACTCCCGAGGCCTACACCTTC
TRBJ2-2,TRBV11-3,-,many,CASRADGNTGELFF,TGTGCCAGCAGAGCGGACGGTAACACCGGGGAGCTGTTTTTT
TRBJ2-7,TRBV9,TRBD1,-,CASSAGQDGPYEQYF,TGTGCCAGCAGCGCGGGACAGGATGGACCCTACGAGCAGTACTTC